This TCR beta chain derives from a study of T cell responses to AZD1222 COVID-19 vaccine. This CDR3 is 15 amino acids long. Losses at the gene ends were 5 bases for V and 3 bases for J; bases not matched to a gene: 2. The germline CDR1 and CDR2 sequences are SGHRS and YFSETQ. Assay: immunoSEQ multiplex PCR; the TCRdb copy retains only in-frame clones and omits some. In the table there are about 160,000 clones, about 90% of which are singletons. This chain joins TRBV5-1 and TRBJ2-2; 12 bases match TRBD2. Source: peripheral blood, taken on day 0 of MenACWY control vaccination. The TCR was taken from an adult in good health. The CDR3 DNA sequence: TGCGCCAGCAGACTAGCGGGAGGATACACCGGGGAGCTGTTTTTT. Translation gives CASRLAGGYTGELFF.